This T cell receptor beta chain stems from a study of PD-L1 blockade in urothelial cancer. Study details: About 90% of the roughly 29 patients were men with bladder-origin urothelial cancer. A median of approximately 140,000 T cells was found in the blood samples.

The data were produced by immunoSEQ multiplex PCR, yet TCRdb's version contains in-frame clones alone and is incomplete. The top ten clones hold 1.5% to 2.5% of a sample with about 95,000 clones, more than 75% of them seen once. Time point: pretreatment peripheral blood. V lost 1 base to trimming and J lost 7 bases; unmatched junction nucleotides: 4. Germline CDR1 SGHNT, CDR2 YENEEA. CDR3 size: 14 residues. This rearrangement joins TRBV11-3 to TRBJ2-7; TRBD1 aligns across 10 bases. The sequenced sample was PBMCs, obtained around atezolizumab (anti-PD-L1) treatment. This receptor was identified in a man in his sixties with urothelial cancer. The CDR3 coding sequence is TGTGCCAGCAGCTTAGGGGACAGGGGCTTTGAGCAGTACTTC. It encodes CASSLGDRGFEQYF.